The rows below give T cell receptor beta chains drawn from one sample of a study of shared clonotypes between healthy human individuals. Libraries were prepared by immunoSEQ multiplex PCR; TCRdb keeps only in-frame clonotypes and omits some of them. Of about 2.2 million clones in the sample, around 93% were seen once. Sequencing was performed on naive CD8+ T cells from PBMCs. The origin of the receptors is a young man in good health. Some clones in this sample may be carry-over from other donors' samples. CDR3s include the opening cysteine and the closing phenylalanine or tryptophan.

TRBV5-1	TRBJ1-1	CASKLGQGNTEAFF
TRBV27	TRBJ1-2	CASSTLQGADGYTF
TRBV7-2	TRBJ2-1	CASSSWTGGFEGNEQFF
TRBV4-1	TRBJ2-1	CASSQGDEQFF
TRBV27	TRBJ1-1	CASSSFPDRANTEAFF
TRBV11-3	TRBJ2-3	CASSPGLAGYTDTQYF
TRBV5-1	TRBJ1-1	CASSLHTGARQGTEAFF
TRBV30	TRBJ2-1	CAWSIQGSNEQFF
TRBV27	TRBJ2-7	CASSITGTEDYEQYF
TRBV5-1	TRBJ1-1	CASSLQAGAMNTEAFF
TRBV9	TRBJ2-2	CASSPPPTRIGTGELFF
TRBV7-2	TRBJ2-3	CASSSRAGVGDTQYF
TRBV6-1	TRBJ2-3	CASSVVQGRGTDTQYF
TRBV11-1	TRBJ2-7	CASSYGTSGYEQYF
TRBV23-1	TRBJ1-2	CASSPSTADNYGYTF
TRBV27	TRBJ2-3	CASRRGTDTQYF
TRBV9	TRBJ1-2	CASSNLYGTAYGYTF
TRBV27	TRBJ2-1	CASSRGIGEQFF
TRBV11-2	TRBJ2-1	CASSQGLANEQFF
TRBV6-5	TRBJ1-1	CASSYSEGPEAFF
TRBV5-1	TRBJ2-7	CASSLNRGGYEQYF
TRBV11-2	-	CASSPFTYEQYF
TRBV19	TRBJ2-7	CASSIGGNEQYF
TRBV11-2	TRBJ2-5	CASTPRDAQETQYF
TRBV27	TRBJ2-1	CASSFLFRDRAYNEQFF
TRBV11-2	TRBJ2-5	CASSLFQETQYF
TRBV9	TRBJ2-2	CASSVNAGELFF
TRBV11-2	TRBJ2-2	CASSPGVVTGELFF
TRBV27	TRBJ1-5	CASSPQVGYQPQHF
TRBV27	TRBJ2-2	CASSGQLAVHTGELFF
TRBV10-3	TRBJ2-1	CAIESDESSYNEQFF
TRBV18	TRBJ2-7	CASSQTQGYWTSGYEQYF
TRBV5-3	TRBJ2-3	CARSHRPGADTQYF
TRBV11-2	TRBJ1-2	CASSRSGAGDGYTF
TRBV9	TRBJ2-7	CASSDGAEQYF
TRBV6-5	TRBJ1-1	CASSYLDGRGTEAFF
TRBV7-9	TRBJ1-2	CASTNPDYGYTF
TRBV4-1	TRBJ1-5	CASSQTGGSNQPQHF
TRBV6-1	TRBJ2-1	CASSEAKASGSYNEQFF
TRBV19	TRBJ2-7	CASSIRTDYEQYF